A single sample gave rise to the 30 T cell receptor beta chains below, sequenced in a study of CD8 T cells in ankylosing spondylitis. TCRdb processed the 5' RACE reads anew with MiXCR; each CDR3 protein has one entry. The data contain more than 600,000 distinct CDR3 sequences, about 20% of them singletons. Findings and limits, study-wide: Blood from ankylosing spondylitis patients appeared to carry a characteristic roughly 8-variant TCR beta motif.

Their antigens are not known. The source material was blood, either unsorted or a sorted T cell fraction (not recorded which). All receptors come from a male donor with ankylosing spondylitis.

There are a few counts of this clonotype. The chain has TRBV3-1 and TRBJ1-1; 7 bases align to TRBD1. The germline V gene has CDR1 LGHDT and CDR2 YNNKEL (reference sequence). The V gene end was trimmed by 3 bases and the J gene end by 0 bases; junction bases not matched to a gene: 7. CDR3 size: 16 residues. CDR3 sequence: CASSHWTGHMNTEAFF. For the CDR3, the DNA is TGTGCCAGCAGCCATTGGACAGGACACATGAACACTGAAGCTTTCTTT.

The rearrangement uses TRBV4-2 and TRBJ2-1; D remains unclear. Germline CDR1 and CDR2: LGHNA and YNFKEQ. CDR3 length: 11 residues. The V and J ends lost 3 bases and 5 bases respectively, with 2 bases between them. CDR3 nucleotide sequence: TGTGCCAGCAGCCAGGACAATGAGCAGTTCTTC. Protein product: CASSQDNEQFF.

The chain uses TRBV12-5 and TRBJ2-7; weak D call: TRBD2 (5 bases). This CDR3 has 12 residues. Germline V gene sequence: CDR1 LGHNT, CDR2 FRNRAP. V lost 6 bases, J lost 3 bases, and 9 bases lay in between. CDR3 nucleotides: TGTGCTAGTGGCCCCGGGAACTACGAGCAGTACTTC. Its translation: CASGPGNYEQYF.

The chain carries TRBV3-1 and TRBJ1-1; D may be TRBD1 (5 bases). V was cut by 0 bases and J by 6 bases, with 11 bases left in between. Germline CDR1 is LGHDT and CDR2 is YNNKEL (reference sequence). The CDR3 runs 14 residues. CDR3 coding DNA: TGTGCCAGCAGCCAAGACAGGGTATTCGCTGAAGCTTTCTTT. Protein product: CASSQDRVFAEAFF.

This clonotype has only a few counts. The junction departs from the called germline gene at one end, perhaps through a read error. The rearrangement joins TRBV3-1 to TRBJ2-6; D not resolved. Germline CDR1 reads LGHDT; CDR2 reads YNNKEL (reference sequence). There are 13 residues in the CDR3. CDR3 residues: CASTQTGANVLTF. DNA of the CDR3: TGTGCCAGCACCCAAACTGGGGCCAACGTCCTGACTTTC.

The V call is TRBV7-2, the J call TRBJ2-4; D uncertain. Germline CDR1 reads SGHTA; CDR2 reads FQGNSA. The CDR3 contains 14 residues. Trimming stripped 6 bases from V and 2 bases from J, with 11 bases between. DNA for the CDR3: TGTGCCAGCAGTCGGGCCGCCCCCAAAAACATTCAGTACTTC. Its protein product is CASSRAAPKNIQYF. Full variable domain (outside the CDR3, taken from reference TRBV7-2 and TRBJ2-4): GAGVSQSPSNKVTEKGKDVELRCDPISGHTALYWYRQSLGQGLEFLIYFQGNSAPDKSGLPSDRFSAERTGGSVSTLTIQRTQQEDSAVYLCASSRAAPKNIQYFGAGTRLSVL.

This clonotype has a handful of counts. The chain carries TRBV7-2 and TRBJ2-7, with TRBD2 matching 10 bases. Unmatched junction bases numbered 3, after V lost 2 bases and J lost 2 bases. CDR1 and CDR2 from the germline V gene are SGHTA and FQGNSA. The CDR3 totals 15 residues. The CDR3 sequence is CASSLNGLAAYEQYF. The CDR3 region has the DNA TGTGCCAGCAGCTTAAACGGACTAGCGGCCTACGAGCAGTACTTC.

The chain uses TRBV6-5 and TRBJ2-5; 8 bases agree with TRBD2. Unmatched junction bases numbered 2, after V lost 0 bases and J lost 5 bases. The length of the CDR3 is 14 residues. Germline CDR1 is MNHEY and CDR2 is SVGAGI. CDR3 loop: CASSYSGLGETQYF. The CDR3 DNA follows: TGTGCCAGCAGTTACTCGGGACTAGGCGAGACCCAGTACTTC.

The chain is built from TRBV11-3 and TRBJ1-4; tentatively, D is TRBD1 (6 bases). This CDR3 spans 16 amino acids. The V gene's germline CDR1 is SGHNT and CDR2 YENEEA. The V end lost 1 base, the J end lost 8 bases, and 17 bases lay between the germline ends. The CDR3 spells CASSLGQVTRDEKLFF. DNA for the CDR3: TGTGCCAGCAGCTTAGGACAGGTCACCAGAGACGAAAAACTGTTTTTT.

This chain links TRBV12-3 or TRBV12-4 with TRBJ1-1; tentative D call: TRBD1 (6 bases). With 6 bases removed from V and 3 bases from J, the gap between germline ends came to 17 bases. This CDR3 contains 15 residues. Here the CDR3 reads CASSHGRKGDTEAFF. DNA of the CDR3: TGTGCCAGCAGCCATGGACGGAAGGGGGACACTGAAGCTTTCTTT.

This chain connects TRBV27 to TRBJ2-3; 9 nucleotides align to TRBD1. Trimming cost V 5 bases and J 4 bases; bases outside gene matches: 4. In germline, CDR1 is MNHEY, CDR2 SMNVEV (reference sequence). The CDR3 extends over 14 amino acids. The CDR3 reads CASSGQGSADTQYF. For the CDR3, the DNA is TGTGCCAGCAGTGGACAGGGGAGCGCAGATACGCAGTATTTT.

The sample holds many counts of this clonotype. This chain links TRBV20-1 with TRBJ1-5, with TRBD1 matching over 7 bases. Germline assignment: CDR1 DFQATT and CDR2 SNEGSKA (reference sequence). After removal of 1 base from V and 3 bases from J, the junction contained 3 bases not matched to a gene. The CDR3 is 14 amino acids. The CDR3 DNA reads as TGCAGTGCTAGAGTGGGGACAGTCAATCAGCCCCAGCATTTT. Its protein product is CSARVGTVNQPQHF.

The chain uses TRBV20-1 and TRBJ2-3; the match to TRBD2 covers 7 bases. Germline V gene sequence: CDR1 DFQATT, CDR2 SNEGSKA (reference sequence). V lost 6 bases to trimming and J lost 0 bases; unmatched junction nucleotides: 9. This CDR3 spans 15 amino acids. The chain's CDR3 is CSAQRGGPSTDTQYF. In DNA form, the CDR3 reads TGCAGTGCCCAGAGGGGAGGGCCAAGCACAGATACGCAGTATTTT.

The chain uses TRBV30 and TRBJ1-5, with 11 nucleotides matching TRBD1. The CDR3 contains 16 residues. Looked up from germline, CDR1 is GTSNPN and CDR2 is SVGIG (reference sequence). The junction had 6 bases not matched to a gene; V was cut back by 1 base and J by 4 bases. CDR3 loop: CAWSGLGTGGNQPQHF. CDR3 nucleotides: TGTGCCTGGAGTGGCCTCGGGACAGGGGGAAATCAGCCCCAGCATTTT.

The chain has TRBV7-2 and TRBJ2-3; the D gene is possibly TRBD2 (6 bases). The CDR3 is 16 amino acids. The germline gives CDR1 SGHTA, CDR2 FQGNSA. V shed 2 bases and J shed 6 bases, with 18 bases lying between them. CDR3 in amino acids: CASSLRFGGSVDTQYF. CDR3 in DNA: TGTGCCAGCAGCTTAAGATTTGGGGGGAGCGTCGATACGCAGTATTTT.

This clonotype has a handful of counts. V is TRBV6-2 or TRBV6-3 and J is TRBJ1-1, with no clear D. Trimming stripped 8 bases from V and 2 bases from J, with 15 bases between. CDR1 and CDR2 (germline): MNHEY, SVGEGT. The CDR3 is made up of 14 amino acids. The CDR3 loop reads CASGPVRGNTEAFF. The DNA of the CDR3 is TGTGCCAGCGGCCCCGTCCGGGGAAACACTGAAGCTTTCTTT.

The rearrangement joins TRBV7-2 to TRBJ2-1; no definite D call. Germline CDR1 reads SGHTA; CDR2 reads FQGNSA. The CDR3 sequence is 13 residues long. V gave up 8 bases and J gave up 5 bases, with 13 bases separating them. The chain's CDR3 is CASAAARDNEQFF. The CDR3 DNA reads TGTGCCAGCGCTGCTGCCCGAGACAATGAGCAGTTCTTC.

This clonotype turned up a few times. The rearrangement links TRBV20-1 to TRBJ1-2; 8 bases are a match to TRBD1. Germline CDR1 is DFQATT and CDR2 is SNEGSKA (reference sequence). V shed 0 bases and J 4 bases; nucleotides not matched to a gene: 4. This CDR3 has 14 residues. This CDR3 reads CSAREAGGSYGYTF. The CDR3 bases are TGCAGTGCTAGAGAGGCAGGGGGCTCCTATGGCTACACCTTC.

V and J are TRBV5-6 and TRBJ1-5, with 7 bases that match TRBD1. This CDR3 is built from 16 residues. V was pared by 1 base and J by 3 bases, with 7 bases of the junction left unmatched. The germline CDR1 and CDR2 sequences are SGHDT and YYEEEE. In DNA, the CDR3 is TGTGCCAGCAGCTTGATGAGGGGGCCAATCAATCAGCCCCAGCATTTT. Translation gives CASSLMRGPINQPQHF.

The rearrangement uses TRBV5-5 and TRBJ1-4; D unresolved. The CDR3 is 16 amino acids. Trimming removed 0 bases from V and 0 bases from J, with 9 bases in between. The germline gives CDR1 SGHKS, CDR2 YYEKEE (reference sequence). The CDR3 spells CASSLAVRATNEKLFF. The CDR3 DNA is TGTGCCAGCAGCTTGGCCGTCCGAGCAACTAATGAAAAACTGTTTTTT.

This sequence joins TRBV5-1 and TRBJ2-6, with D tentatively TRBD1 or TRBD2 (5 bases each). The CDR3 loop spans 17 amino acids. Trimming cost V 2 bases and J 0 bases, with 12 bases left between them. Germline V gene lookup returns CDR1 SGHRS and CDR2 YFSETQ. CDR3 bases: TGCGCCAGCAGCTTTGGGACCGTATCCTCTGGGGCCAACGTCCTGACTTTC. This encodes CASSFGTVSSGANVLTF.

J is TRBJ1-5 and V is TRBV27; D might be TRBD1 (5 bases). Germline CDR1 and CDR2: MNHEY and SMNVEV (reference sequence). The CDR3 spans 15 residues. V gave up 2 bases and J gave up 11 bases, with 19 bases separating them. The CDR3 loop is CASSLRSGTTMSQHF. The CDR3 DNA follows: TGTGCCAGCAGTTTACGGTCGGGGACCACGATGTCCCAGCATTTT.

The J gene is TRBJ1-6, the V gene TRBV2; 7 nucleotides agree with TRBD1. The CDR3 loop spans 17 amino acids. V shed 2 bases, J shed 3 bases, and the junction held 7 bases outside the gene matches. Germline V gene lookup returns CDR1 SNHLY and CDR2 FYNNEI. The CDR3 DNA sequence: TGTGCCAGCAGTGAACTAGGTGGGGACAGCTATAATTCACCCCTCCACTTT. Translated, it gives CASSELGGDSYNSPLHF.

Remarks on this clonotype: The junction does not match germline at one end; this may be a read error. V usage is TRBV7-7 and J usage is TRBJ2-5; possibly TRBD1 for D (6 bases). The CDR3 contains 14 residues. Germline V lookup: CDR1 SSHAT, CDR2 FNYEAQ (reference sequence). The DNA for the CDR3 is TGTGCTAGCAGCTTAGAGGGGGATCAAGAGACCCAGTACTTC. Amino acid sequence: CASSLEGDQETQYF.

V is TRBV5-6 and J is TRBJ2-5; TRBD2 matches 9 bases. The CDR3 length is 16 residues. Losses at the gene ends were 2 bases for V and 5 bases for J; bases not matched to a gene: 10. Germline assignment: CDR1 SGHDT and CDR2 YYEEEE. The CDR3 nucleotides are TGTGCCAGCAGCTTTACTTGGGCGGGAGGGCCGGAGACCCAGTACTTC. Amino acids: CASSFTWAGGPETQYF.

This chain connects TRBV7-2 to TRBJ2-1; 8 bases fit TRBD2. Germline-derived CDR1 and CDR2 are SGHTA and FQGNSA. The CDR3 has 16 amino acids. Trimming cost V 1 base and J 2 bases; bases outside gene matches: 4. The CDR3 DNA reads TGTGCCAGCAGCTTAGATGCGGGAGGTACCTACAATGAGCAGTTCTTC. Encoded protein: CASSLDAGGTYNEQFF.

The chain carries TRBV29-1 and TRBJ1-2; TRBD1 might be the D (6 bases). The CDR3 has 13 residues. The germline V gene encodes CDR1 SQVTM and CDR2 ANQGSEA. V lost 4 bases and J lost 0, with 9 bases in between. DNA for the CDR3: TGCAGCGTTGCGACAGGTTCTAACTATGGCTACACCTTC. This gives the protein CSVATGSNYGYTF.

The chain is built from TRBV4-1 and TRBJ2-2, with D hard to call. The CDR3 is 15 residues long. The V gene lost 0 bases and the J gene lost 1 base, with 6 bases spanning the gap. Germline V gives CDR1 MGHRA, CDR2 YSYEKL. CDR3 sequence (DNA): TGCGCCAGCAGCCAAGAATCGGGGAACACCGGGGAGCTGTTTTTT. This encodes CASSQESGNTGELFF.

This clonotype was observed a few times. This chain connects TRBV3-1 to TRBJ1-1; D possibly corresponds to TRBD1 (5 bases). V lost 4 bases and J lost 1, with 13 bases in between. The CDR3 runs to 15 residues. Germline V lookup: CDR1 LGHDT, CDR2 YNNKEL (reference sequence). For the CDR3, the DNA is TGTGCCAGCAGCCGGCGGGGGTTAGGGAACACTGAAGCTTTCTTT. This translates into CASSRRGLGNTEAFF.

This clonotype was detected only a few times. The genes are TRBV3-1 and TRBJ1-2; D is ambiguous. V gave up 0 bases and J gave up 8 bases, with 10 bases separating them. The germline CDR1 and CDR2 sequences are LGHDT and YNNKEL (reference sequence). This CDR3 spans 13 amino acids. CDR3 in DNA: TGTGCCAGCAGCCAAGAGGGAGAAAGGGGCTACACCTTC. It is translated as CASSQEGERGYTF.